This T cell receptor beta chain was captured in a study of blood T cells in healthy people across ages. Findings and caveats of the study: Age showed a roughly linear inverse relationship with TCR beta diversity per million T cells. Diversity estimated from one million T cells was considered an underestimate.

This clonotype has more than one count but fewer than ten. Its antigen is undetermined. With a J-beta primer mix and a sample-barcoded 5' primer, a second PCR ran about 7 to 11 cycles. Each sample yielded at least 3 million CDR3-containing paired-end reads. TCRdb called the 5' RACE reads again in MiXCR, with one record for every CDR3 protein. The repertoire holds over a million distinct CDR3 sequences, with 55% to 75% as singletons. Germline V gives CDR1 KGHSH, CDR2 LQKENI. V dropped 2 bases and J dropped 3 bases, with 8 bases sitting between them. This CDR3 spans 14 amino acids. Healthy Caucasians from Russia aged roughly 6 to 90 served as donors.

The chain has TRBV18 and TRBJ2-1; D is unclear. The clonotype comes from a man between 18 and 35 years old in good health. The sample was blood. The CDR3 coding sequence is TGTGCCAGCTCACCAGTCAGGCACTACAATGAGCAGTTCTTC. Translating gives CASSPVRHYNEQFF.